This T cell receptor beta chain is from a study of T cell responses to AZD1222 COVID-19 vaccine. About the research overall: Pooling covered second doses at about 4 or about 12 weeks.

Study findings and constraints: The study found vaccine-associated CD4 TCRs spanning spike, dominant at 160-218 and 743-854. Targeting of unmutated variant regions was reportedly seen in nearly half of spike-specific TCRs. Spike-specific TCR breadth and depth went up after people got two AZD1222 doses.

The J segment lost 7 bases and the V segment lost 4 bases, leaving 10 bases of the junction unmatched. CDR1 is SGHRS, CDR2 YFSETQ, per germline. The CDR3 loop spans 15 amino acids. Concerning this clone itself: Its matching antigen is unknown.

Method: immunoSEQ multiplex PCR; TCRdb's copy keeps in-frame clones and lacks some. The sample lists some 150,000 clones, over 75% occurring once. This clonotype was sampled from an adult in good health. Sequences were derived from peripheral blood, sampled on day 0 of AZD1222 vaccination. This sequence joins TRBV5-1 and TRBJ2-1; 8 bases agree with TRBD2. This CDR3 reads CASSRSGSVENEQFF. As DNA, the CDR3 is TGCGCCAGCAGCCGCAGCGGGAGCGTTGAAAATGAGCAGTTCTTC.